This T cell receptor (beta chain) was identified in a study of identical twins. At least ten counts were recorded for this clonotype. TCRdb reprocessed the 5' RACE reads with MiXCR, giving one entry per CDR3 protein. The table lists about 240,000 distinct CDR3 sequences, over 9.5% of them singletons. The CDR3 has 15 residues. The germline CDR1 and CDR2 sequences are LNHNV and YYDKDF (reference sequence). The ends were cut back, 4 bases at V and 3 bases at J, with 13 bases in the middle. This sequence originates from a man aged 45-65 years in good health. What was sequenced was memory T cells sorted from blood. The rearrangement uses TRBV15 and TRBJ1-5; D remains ambiguous. The CDR3, as DNA: TGTGCCACCAGCAATGATTGGACGGTCAATCAGCCCCAGCATTTT. This encodes CATSNDWTVNQPQHF. Combining the CDR3 with reference TRBV15 and TRBJ1-5 gives the whole variable domain DAMVIQNPRYQVTQFGKPVTLSCSQTLNHNVMYWYQQKSSQAPKLLFHYYDKDFNNEADTPDNFQSRRPNTSFCFLDIRSPGLGDTAMYLCATSNDWTVNQPQHFGDGTRLSIL.